These 30 T cell receptor beta chains were sequenced from one sample in a study of CD8 T cells in ankylosing spondylitis. Study-level points and caveats: There was a TCR beta motif, made of several highly homologous variants, that appeared characteristic of ankylosing spondylitis blood.

TCRdb recomputed calls from the 5' RACE reads with MiXCR, one row per CDR3 protein. The sample has about 500,000 distinct CDR3 sequences, approximately 5% seen once. These TCRs are of unknown antigen specificity. The sample was blood, either unsorted or a sorted T cell fraction (not recorded which). Receptor source: a male donor with ankylosing spondylitis.

There are many counts of this clonotype. The V and J genes are TRBV20-1 and TRBJ2-7, with 11 bases identical to TRBD2. The junction had 4 bases not matched to a gene; V was cut back by 0 bases and J by 3 bases. This CDR3 comprises 15 residues. The V gene's germline CDR1 is DFQATT and CDR2 SNEGSKA (reference sequence). The CDR3 DNA sequence: TGCAGTGCTAGAGATCCAACTAGCGGGGGCTACGAGCAGTACTTC. Translation gives CSARDPTSGGYEQYF.

This clonotype has at least ten counts. The chain joins TRBV7-3 to TRBJ2-1, with 7 bases that match TRBD1. V lost 1 base to trimming and J lost 0 bases; unmatched junction nucleotides: 3. The CDR3 totals 16 residues. Germline CDR1 is SGHTA and CDR2 is FQGTGA. The CDR3 DNA follows: TGTGCCAGCAGCTTAATAGGACAGGCCTCCTACAATGAGCAGTTCTTC. It is translated as CASSLIGQASYNEQFF.

This clonotype has at least ten counts. CDR3 protein: CASSEWGQEETQYF. DNA for the CDR3: TGTGCCAGCAGTGAATGGGGGCAGGAGGAGACCCAGTACTTC. V gene TRBV25-1 combines with J gene TRBJ2-5, with D perhaps matching TRBD1 (6 bases). V was clipped by 1 base and J by 5 bases, with 11 bases between them. CDR1 is MGHDK and CDR2 is SYGVNS in the germline V gene. The CDR3 contains 14 residues.

This clonotype was counted ten times or more. The chain has TRBV7-9 and TRBJ2-7; 7 bases align to TRBD2. The CDR3 length is 14 residues. With V trimmed by 2 bases and J by 5 bases, 6 bases remained unmatched. Germline lookup yields CDR1 SEHNR and CDR2 FQNEAQ (reference sequence). The CDR3 here is CASSLRGSKDEQYF. The CDR3 DNA follows: TGTGCCAGCAGCTTACGCGGGAGTAAGGACGAGCAGTACTTC.

Many counts were recorded for this clonotype. This chain joins TRBV7-2 and TRBJ1-2; D possibly corresponds to TRBD1 (6 bases). The V gene lost 1 base and the J gene lost 2 bases, with 11 bases spanning the gap. CDR1 is SGHTA, CDR2 FQGNSA, per germline. This CDR3 spans 15 amino acids. The CDR3 DNA follows: TGTGCCAGCAGCTTAGGGTGGGACACAAACTATGGCTACACCTTC. Protein: CASSLGWDTNYGYTF.

This clonotype has a count of ten or more. The CDR3 region is CASSQDSMNTEAFF. The CDR3 DNA reads as TGCGCCAGCAGCCAGGACAGCATGAACACTGAAGCTTTCTTT. The chain uses TRBV5-1 and TRBJ1-1, with a possible D match to TRBD1 (6 bases). Germline V gene sequence: CDR1 SGHRS, CDR2 YFSETQ. The CDR3 totals 14 residues. V dropped 4 bases and J dropped 0 bases, with 10 bases sitting between them.

This clonotype was recorded many times. The chain has TRBV10-3 and TRBJ1-3, with a possible D match to TRBD1 (5 bases). This CDR3 is built from 15 residues. The germline V gene has CDR1 ENHRY and CDR2 SYGVKD. Trimming pared 10 bases from V and 0 bases from J, leaving 16 bases between. CDR3 sequence: CATIPDTASGNTIYF. CDR3 coding DNA: TGTGCCACCATCCCGGACACGGCCTCTGGAAACACCATATATTTT.

In this sample, this clonotype turned up many times. V gene TRBV12-3 or TRBV12-4 combines with J gene TRBJ2-2, with 12 bases aligning to TRBD2. The CDR3 is 15 residues long. V was pared by 6 bases and J by 3 bases, with 2 bases of the junction left unmatched. The CDR3 bases are TGTGCCAGCAGAAGACTAGCGGGGGACACCGGGGAGCTGTTTTTT. Protein product: CASRRLAGDTGELFF.

This clonotype showed up many times. The chain combines TRBV13 with TRBJ1-1; 9 bases are shared with TRBD1. Losses at the gene ends were 7 bases for V and 1 base for J; bases not matched to a gene: 7. Germline V gives CDR1 PRHDT, CDR2 FYEKMQ (reference sequence). The length of the CDR3 is 15 residues. The CDR3 DNA sequence: TGTGCCAGCAACTTGATGGGACAGGGGAACACTGAAGCTTTCTTT. Translating it yields CASNLMGQGNTEAFF.

This clonotype has a count of ten or more. V gene TRBV6-5 combines with J gene TRBJ2-7; maybe TRBD1 (5 bases). Trimming cost V 2 bases and J 0 bases, with 14 bases left between them. This CDR3 has 16 amino acids. The germline CDR1 and CDR2 sequences are MNHEY and SVGAGI. CDR3 DNA sequence: TGTGCCAGCAGTTACACCGAACAGGCAAGCTCCTACGAGCAGTACTTC. Residues: CASSYTEQASSYEQYF.

This clonotype was observed many times. The chain links TRBV7-2 to TRBJ2-4; D is undetermined. This CDR3 is 13 amino acids long. Looked up from germline, CDR1 is SGHTA and CDR2 is FQGNSA. Trimming took off 5 bases at V and 9 bases at J, with 14 bases between the two ends. The CDR3 here is CASSVGPLPIQYF. DNA of the CDR3: TGTGCCAGCAGCGTCGGCCCCCTCCCCATTCAGTACTTC.

This clonotype was detected ten times or more. The V call is TRBV7-9, the J call TRBJ2-7, with a weak D call TRBD2 (6 bases). This CDR3 spans 13 amino acids. Trimming cost V 8 bases and J 2 bases, with 13 bases left between them. The germline gives CDR1 SEHNR, CDR2 FQNEAQ (reference sequence). The CDR3 DNA sequence: TGTGCCAGCGGCCCCGGAGGGGCCTACGAGCAGTACTTC. Its protein is CASGPGGAYEQYF.

This clonotype was detected ten times or more. The chain joins TRBV5-1 to TRBJ2-1, with 7 positions matching TRBD2. V gave up 4 bases and J gave up 2 bases; unmatched junction bases: 12. The V gene's germline CDR1 is SGHRS and CDR2 YFSETQ. This CDR3 contains 17 residues. CDR3 protein: CASSLGRESNPYNEQFF. In nucleotides, the CDR3 is TGCGCCAGCAGCCTGGGGCGGGAGAGTAACCCCTACAATGAGCAGTTCTTC.

This clonotype has ten or more counts. This rearrangement joins TRBV28 to TRBJ2-3; D unclear. Trimming took off 4 bases at V and 0 bases at J, with 8 bases between the two ends. The CDR3 is 14 residues long. The germline V gene encodes CDR1 MDHEN and CDR2 SYDVKM. The CDR3 DNA sequence: TGTGCCAGCAGTTCCCCCGGGAGCACAGATACGCAGTATTTT. Protein: CASSSPGSTDTQYF.

This clonotype appeared many times. The CDR3 spells CASSLVFSSMNTEAFF. CDR3 sequence (DNA): TGTGCCAGCAGCTTGGTGTTCAGCTCCATGAACACTGAAGCTTTCTTT. The chain carries TRBV5-5 and TRBJ1-1; D is ambiguous. This CDR3 has 16 amino acids. Germline V gene sequence: CDR1 SGHKS, CDR2 YYEKEE (reference sequence). Trimming took 0 bases from V and 0 from J, leaving 12 bases between them.

This clonotype was seen ten or more times. The genes are TRBV20-1 and TRBJ1-1; no definite D call. Trimming took off 0 bases at V and 7 bases at J, with 6 bases between the two ends. Germline V gene data show CDR1 as DFQATT and CDR2 as SNEGSKA (reference sequence). CDR3 size: 11 residues. CDR3: CSAREDGEAFF. In nucleotides, the CDR3 is TGCAGTGCTAGAGAGGACGGTGAAGCTTTCTTT.

This clonotype came up a few times. The CDR3 region has the DNA TGTGCCAGCAGCCAGGCAGTGGGGTTAGCAAATGAGCAGTTCTTC. The encoded protein is CASSQAVGLANEQFF. The chain couples TRBV14 to TRBJ2-1, with D uncertain. V dropped 3 bases and J dropped 7 bases, with 16 bases sitting between them. From germline, CDR1 is SGHDN and CDR2 FVKESK. This CDR3 region has 15 residues.

The gene calls are TRBV2 and TRBJ2-5, with no clear D. This CDR3 is built from 14 residues. The germline CDR1 and CDR2 sequences are SNHLY and FYNNEI. The V and J ends lost 2 bases and 5 bases respectively, with 12 bases between them. This CDR3 is CASSERSTLETQYF. The CDR3 DNA follows: TGTGCCAGCAGTGAACGGAGCACGCTTGAGACCCAGTACTTC.

This clonotype has ten or more counts. This sequence joins TRBV5-6 and TRBJ2-4; D is unclear. CDR3 length: 12 residues. V was clipped by 0 bases and J by 7 bases, with 5 bases between them. Per germline, CDR1 SGHDT and CDR2 YYEEEE. The CDR3 DNA sequence: TGTGCCAGCAGCTTGGTGGGTAACATTCAGTACTTC. Translating gives CASSLVGNIQYF.

This clonotype came up a few times. The V call is TRBV6-1, the J call TRBJ2-7; the D is unclear. V was cut by 7 bases and J by 1 base, with 11 bases left in between. This CDR3 is built from 13 residues. CDR1 is MNHNS and CDR2 is SASEGT in the germline V gene. CDR3 loop: CASKGISSYEQYF. The DNA for the CDR3 is TGTGCCAGCAAAGGGATATCGTCCTACGAGCAGTACTTC.

In its sample, this clonotype was seen a few times. V usage is TRBV20-1 and J usage is TRBJ2-7; tentative D call: TRBD2 (5 bases). V dropped 3 bases and J dropped 6 bases, with 12 bases sitting between them. There are 12 residues in the CDR3. The V gene's germline CDR1 is DFQATT and CDR2 SNEGSKA (reference sequence). As DNA, the CDR3 is TGCAGTGCTAGTAATTACGGGGTCGAGCAGTACTTC. Translated, it gives CSASNYGVEQYF.

This clonotype was observed a few times. The chain joins TRBV6-1 to TRBJ2-2; TRBD2 agrees at 11 bases. J was trimmed by 0 bases and V by 4 bases; bases with no gene match: 4. CDR1 is MNHNS, CDR2 SASEGT, per germline. There are 17 residues in the CDR3. The CDR3 spells CASSALTSGANTGELFF. In DNA form, the CDR3 reads TGTGCCAGCAGTGCCCTGACTAGCGGGGCGAACACCGGGGAGCTGTTTTTT.

This clonotype appeared many times. This chain links TRBV7-9 with TRBJ2-2, with TRBD2 matching 7 bases. The V segment lost 4 bases and the J segment 5 bases; nucleotides outside the gene matches: 7. CDR1 SEHNR and CDR2 FQNEAQ come from the germline V gene (reference sequence). The CDR3 covers 15 residues. CDR3 nucleotides: TGTGCCAGCAGCTCGGGGCCGGGGGGTACCGGGGAGCTGTTTTTT. Protein sequence: CASSSGPGGTGELFF. Variable domain in full (rest from reference TRBV7-9 and TRBJ2-2): DTGVSQNPRHKITKRGQNVTFRCDPISEHNRLYWYRQTLGQGPEFLTYFQNEAQLEKSRLLSDRFSAERPKGSFSTLEIQRTEQGDSAMYLCASSSGPGGTGELFFGEGSRLTVL.

Many counts were recorded for this clonotype. The rearrangement uses TRBV24-1 and TRBJ2-7; D gene unclear. V shed 5 bases and J shed 2 bases, with 9 bases lying between them. Germline assignment: CDR1 KGHDR and CDR2 SFDVKD. The CDR3 totals 13 residues. CDR3 amino acids: CATSGAETYEQYF. The CDR3 bases are TGTGCCACCAGTGGTGCGGAGACCTACGAGCAGTACTTC.

The table lists this clonotype with a few counts. The chain couples TRBV5-1 to TRBJ2-1, with D perhaps matching TRBD2 (7 bases). This CDR3 contains 15 residues. Deletions cut 6 bases from V and 9 bases from J, with 22 bases between. CDR1 and CDR2 from the germline V gene are SGHRS and YFSETQ. The CDR3 region has the DNA TGCGCCAGCATCGCCGGGGGAGGGACACGGGGTGAGCAGTTCTTC. It is translated as CASIAGGGTRGEQFF.

The table lists this clonotype with many counts. CDR3 coding DNA: TGTGCCAGCAGCTACCCACAGGGGGCGTGGGGAAGGTCAGATACGCAGTATTTT. Protein sequence: CASSYPQGAWGRSDTQYF. The chain couples TRBV11-2 to TRBJ2-3; 9 bases fit TRBD1. Losses at the gene ends were 4 bases for V and 4 bases for J; bases not matched to a gene: 15. The CDR3 covers 18 residues. Germline lookup yields CDR1 SGHAT and CDR2 FQNNGV.

The rearrangement links TRBV7-6 to TRBJ2-7, with unresolved D. Trimming left V 5 bases short and J 2 bases short, with 13 bases between. Germline V gives CDR1 SGHVS, CDR2 FNYEAQ. The CDR3 contains 14 residues. The CDR3 sequence: CASSPIIEAYEQYF. The CDR3 DNA reads TGTGCCAGCAGCCCCATTATTGAGGCCTACGAGCAGTACTTC.

This clonotype was observed at least ten times. The V and J genes are TRBV6-5 and TRBJ2-3; D unresolved. CDR1 and CDR2 (germline): MNHEY, SVGAGI. The CDR3 has 15 residues. Trimming shortened V by 4 bases and J by 0 bases, and 11 bases separated the two germline ends. The CDR3 spells CASSSRHPSTDTQYF. The CDR3 bases are TGTGCCAGCAGTTCCAGACACCCTAGCACAGATACGCAGTATTTT.

Ten or more counts support this clonotype. The J gene is TRBJ2-3, the V gene TRBV27; D is unresolved. Looked up from germline, CDR1 is MNHEY and CDR2 is SMNVEV (reference sequence). V was pared by 6 bases and J by 0 bases, with 13 bases between. This CDR3 spans 15 amino acids. The CDR3 region is CASSPVPDSTDTQYF. The CDR3 region has the DNA TGTGCCAGCAGCCCAGTCCCGGATAGCACAGATACGCAGTATTTT.

This clonotype was picked up a small number of times. This chain links TRBV29-1 with TRBJ1-2, with a possible D match to TRBD1 (5 bases). CDR3 length: 12 amino acids. Germline V CDR1 and CDR2: SQVTM, ANQGSEA. Trimming took off 7 bases at V and 6 bases at J, with 15 bases between the two ends. CDR3 DNA sequence: TGCAGCGCCCCGGGGCAGGCCGATGGCTACACCTTC. As protein: CSAPGQADGYTF.